The clone carrying this T cell receptor beta chain was counted many times. Its specificity is unknown. The entry originates in a study of T cell repertoires in cytomegalovirus infection. Background on the study: CMV epitopes in the study were HLA-C-restricted (recently identified) and HLA-B-restricted (well studied). TCR beta signatures that were public indicated CMV infection and matching HLA type.

The CDR3 sequence is 17 residues long. With 1 base clipped from V and 2 bases from J, the junction kept 3 bases outside the gene matches. Germline V gene sequence: CDR1 SEHNR, CDR2 FQNEAQ (reference sequence). TCRdb recomputed calls from the reads with MiXCR, one row per CDR3 protein. The sample shows some 940,000 distinct CDR3 sequences, around 30% of them seen only once. The input for sequencing was cultured CD8+ T cells from PBMCs, taken from culture after CMV antigen stimulation. This TCR derives from a human donor in good health (CMV status not recorded). Some clones in this sample may be carry-over from other donors' samples. This chain connects TRBV7-9 to TRBJ2-6; 9 nucleotides line up with TRBD2. The DNA of the CDR3 is TGTGCCAGCAGCTTAGGCCTAGCGGGGACTGGGGCCAACGTCCTGACTTTC. Protein sequence: CASSLGLAGTGANVLTF.